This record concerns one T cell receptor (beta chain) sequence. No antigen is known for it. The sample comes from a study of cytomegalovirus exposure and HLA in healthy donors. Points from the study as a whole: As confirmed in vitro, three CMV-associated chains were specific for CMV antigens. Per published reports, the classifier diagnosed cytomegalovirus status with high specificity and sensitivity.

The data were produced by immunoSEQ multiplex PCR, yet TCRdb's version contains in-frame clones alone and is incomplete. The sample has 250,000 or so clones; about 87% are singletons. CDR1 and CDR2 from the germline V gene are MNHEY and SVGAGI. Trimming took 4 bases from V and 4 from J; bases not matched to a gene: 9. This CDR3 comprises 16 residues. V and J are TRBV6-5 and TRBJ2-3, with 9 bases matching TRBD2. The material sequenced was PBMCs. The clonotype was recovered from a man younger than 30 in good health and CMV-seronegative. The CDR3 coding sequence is TGTGCCAGCAGTTCCCCCTGGCGGGAGGGCGCAGATACGCAGTATTTT. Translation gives CASSSPWREGADTQYF.